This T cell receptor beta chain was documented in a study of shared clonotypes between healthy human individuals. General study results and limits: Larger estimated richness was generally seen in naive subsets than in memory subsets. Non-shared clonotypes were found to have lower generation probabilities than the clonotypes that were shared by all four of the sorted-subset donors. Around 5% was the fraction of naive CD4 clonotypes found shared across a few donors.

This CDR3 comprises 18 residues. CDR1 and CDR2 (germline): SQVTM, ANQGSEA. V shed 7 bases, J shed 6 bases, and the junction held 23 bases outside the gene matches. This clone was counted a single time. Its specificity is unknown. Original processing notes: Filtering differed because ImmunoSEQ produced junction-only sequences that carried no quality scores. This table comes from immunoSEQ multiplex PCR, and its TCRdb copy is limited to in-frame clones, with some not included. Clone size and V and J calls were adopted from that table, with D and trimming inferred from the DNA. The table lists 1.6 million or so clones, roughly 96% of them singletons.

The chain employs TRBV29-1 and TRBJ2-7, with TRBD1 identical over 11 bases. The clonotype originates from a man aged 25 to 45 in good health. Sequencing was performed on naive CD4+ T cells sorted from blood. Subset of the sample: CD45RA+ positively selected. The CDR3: CSATVAWTGGKPFIEQYF. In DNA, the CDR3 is TGCAGCGCTACCGTGGCCTGGACAGGGGGCAAACCCTTTATCGAGCAGTACTTC.